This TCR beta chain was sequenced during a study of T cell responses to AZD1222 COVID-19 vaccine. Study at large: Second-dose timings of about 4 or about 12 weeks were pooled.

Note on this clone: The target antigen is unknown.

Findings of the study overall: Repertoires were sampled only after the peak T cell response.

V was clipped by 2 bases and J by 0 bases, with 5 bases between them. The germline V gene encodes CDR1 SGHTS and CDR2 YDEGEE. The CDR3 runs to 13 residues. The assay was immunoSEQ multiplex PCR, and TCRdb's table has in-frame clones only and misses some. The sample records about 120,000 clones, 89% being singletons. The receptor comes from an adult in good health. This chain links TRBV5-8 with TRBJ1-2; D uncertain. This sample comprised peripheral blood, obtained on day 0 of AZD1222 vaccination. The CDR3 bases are TGTGCCAGCAGCTTTGGGGCTAACTATGGCTACACCTTC. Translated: CASSFGANYGYTF.